There are many counts of the clone carrying this T cell receptor (beta chain). Its antigen remains unidentified. These data come from a study of regulatory T cells in long-lasting Graves disease. Arm-PCR with iRepertoire HTBI primers amplified the CDR3 regions for these TCR beta libraries. Each CDR3 protein is one row after TCRdb ran MiXCR on the multiplex PCR reads. The table includes 550,000 to 650,000 distinct CDR3 sequences, roughly 16% detected once. Whole-study results and caveats: Persistent disease samples used TRBV28, TRBJ1-2 and TRBJ2-5 preferentially.

Deletions cut 4 bases from V and 2 bases from J, with 11 bases between. The CDR3 covers 14 residues. Germline V gene sequence: CDR1 SGHRS, CDR2 YFSETQ. Noted time point: newly diagnosed GD, antithyroid drugs for less than 3 months. PBMC RNA was the source of the TCR library. American Thyroid Association guidelines served as the basis for diagnosing Graves' disease. The sample was also linked to a second study, of T cells in Graves' hyperthyroidism and ophthalmopathy. That report adds: The study defined stable Graves' hyperthyroidism as no ophthalmopathy progression within 18 months. Exclusion followed for patients with uncontrolled infection, other autoimmune disease, pregnancy or lactation.

The sequence was collected from a man aged 18 to 30 with Graves disease. The sample consisted of peripheral blood mononuclear cells (PBMCs), taken at new diagnosis, from a patient treated with antithyroid drugs. The rearrangement joins TRBV5-1 to TRBJ2-3, with D perhaps TRBD2 (6 bases). Here the CDR3 reads CASSPSAITDTQYF. CDR3 in DNA: TGCGCCAGCAGCCCTAGCGCCATCACAGATACGCAGTATTTT.